This entry describes one T cell receptor (beta chain). The antigen remains unidentified. TCR beta VDJ and CDR3 profiling used genomic DNA as template. Each CDR3 protein is one row after TCRdb ran MiXCR on the reads. The sample carries a few hundred thousand distinct CDR3 sequences, roughly 64% recorded once. The sample comes from a study of CD8+CD57+ T cells in acquired aplastic anemia. On the study more broadly: DNA recovered from sorted CD4+ and CD8+ cells had a mean of around 3.2 ug. Healthy donors averaged approximately 11 million reads for CD4+ cells. Study-wide findings and caveats: Shared by patients and controls, approximately 29 CD8+ CDR3s were abundant in patients. The study found no significant CD8+ Simpson's diversity difference between patients and controls.

Deletions cut 8 bases from V and 5 bases from J, with 22 bases between. The CDR3 covers 16 residues. The germline gives CDR1 MGHRA, CDR2 YSYEKL. This chain connects TRBV4-1 to TRBJ2-1, with D perhaps TRBD1 (6 bases). The TCR comes from a human donor in good health, serving as a control. The sequenced sample was sorted CD4+, CD8+, or CD8+CD57+ T cells (not recorded which) from PBMCs. As DNA, the CDR3 is TGCGCCAGCCGTGATCGAAACAGGGTCGGACACAATGAGCAGTTCTTC. Translation gives CASRDRNRVGHNEQFF.